Below, 17 T cell receptor beta chains from the same sample are listed, as sequenced in a study of blood T cell repertoires in COVID-19. Clones were read by immunoSEQ multiplex PCR, and TCRdb kept only the in-frame ones, dropping some. The sample records tens of thousands of clones, roughly 87% being singletons. Sequencing input: peripheral blood. These receptor sequences come from an elderly woman with active or convalescent COVID-19.

The chain combines TRBV24-1 with TRBJ2-5; D may be TRBD2 (6 bases). The CDR3 loop spans 16 amino acids. The V gene lost 4 bases and the J gene lost 3 bases, with 17 bases spanning the gap. In germline, CDR1 is KGHDR, CDR2 SFDVKD. Here the CDR3 DNA reads TGTGCCACCAGTGAACGGGGGAGGATTGCGAAAGAGACCCAGTACTTC. Its translation: CATSERGRIAKETQYF.

The V and J genes are TRBV10-2 and TRBJ1-5; possibly TRBD1 for D (6 bases). V dropped 6 bases and J dropped 4 bases, with 10 bases sitting between them. CDR3 length: 13 amino acids. The germline gives CDR1 WSHSY, CDR2 SAAADI. CDR3 amino acids: CASSGQWNQPQHF. In DNA, the CDR3 is TGCGCCAGCAGCGGACAGTGGAATCAGCCCCAGCATTTT.

The chain employs TRBV7-3 and TRBJ2-3, with 7 bases matching TRBD1. Germline trimming cut 5 bases from V and 1 base from J; bases unmatched to any gene: 9. This CDR3 region has 16 residues. CDR1 SGHTA and CDR2 FQGTGA come from the germline V gene. The CDR3 loop is CASSPTGASRTDTQYF. CDR3 DNA: TGTGCCAGCAGCCCAACAGGGGCGAGCCGCACAGATACGCAGTATTTT.

This clone occurred a few times. The V gene is TRBV5-1, the J gene TRBJ1-1; tentative D call: TRBD1 (5 bases). The V gene's germline CDR1 is SGHRS and CDR2 YFSETQ. Trimming shortened V by 0 bases and J by 3 bases, and 9 bases separated the two germline ends. The CDR3 runs to 14 residues. CDR3 residues: CASSLAGGYTEAFF. The DNA for the CDR3 is TGCGCCAGCAGCTTGGCCGGGGGGTACACTGAAGCTTTCTTT.

The gene calls are TRBV27 and TRBJ2-3, with 8 bases matching TRBD2. J lost 9 bases, V lost 3 bases, and 8 bases had no gene match. The length of the CDR3 is 14 residues. Germline V gene lookup returns CDR1 MNHEY and CDR2 SMNVEV (reference sequence). The CDR3 nucleotides read TGTGCCAGCAGTTTCTATAGCGGGGACCGGACGCAGTATTTT. This sequence encodes CASSFYSGDRTQYF.

The chain combines TRBV7-3 with TRBJ2-3; TRBD2 agrees at 8 bases. V lost 5 bases, J lost 2 bases, and 6 bases stayed unmatched. In germline, CDR1 is SGHTA, CDR2 FQGTGA. CDR3 length equals 15 residues. CDR3 DNA sequence: TGTGCCAGCAGCCCCTCGGGGGGGCCCACAGATACGCAGTATTTT. Encoded protein: CASSPSGGPTDTQYF.

This clone was counted only a few times. The chain employs TRBV19 and TRBJ2-1; 7 bases map to TRBD1. The CDR3 is 16 amino acids. V was clipped by 2 bases and J by 4 bases; unmatched bases: 8. Germline values: CDR1 LNHDA, CDR2 SQIVND (reference sequence). The CDR3 coding sequence is TGTGCCAGTAGTATAAGGCCAGGGGGTCAATACAATGAGCAGTTCTTC. It codes for CASSIRPGGQYNEQFF.

This clone was recorded once. CDR3 bases: TGTGCCAGCAGCCCCCCTCGGGGAGGGTGGAAGACCCAGTACTTC. It codes for CASSPPRGGWKTQYF. The V gene is TRBV14, the J gene TRBJ2-5, with TRBD2 matching 7 bases. The CDR3 runs 15 residues. The V and J ends lost 4 bases and 6 bases, in that order; junction bases with no gene match: 11. The V gene's germline CDR1 is SGHDN and CDR2 FVKESK. Drawing the rest from reference TRBV14 and TRBJ2-5, the complete variable domain is EAGVTQFPSHSVIEKGQTVTLRCDPISGHDNLYWYRRVMGKEIKFLLHFVKESKQDESGMPNNRFLAERTGGTYSTLKVQPAELEDSGVYFCASSPPRGGWKTQYFGPGTRLLVL.

This chain connects TRBV3-1 (or the pseudogene TRBV3-2) to TRBJ2-5; D remains ambiguous. CDR1 is LGHDT, CDR2 YNNKEL, per germline (reference sequence). The V end lost 1 base, the J end lost 7 bases, and 7 bases lay between the germline ends. This CDR3 comprises 12 residues. The CDR3 region has the DNA TGTGCCAGCAGCCAAGGAGAGGCGACCCAGTACTTC. It translates to CASSQGEATQYF.

This clone was detected a few times. V and J are TRBV4-3 and TRBJ1-1; 7 positions match TRBD1. Germline V gene lookup returns CDR1 LGHNA and CDR2 YSLEER. This CDR3 region has 13 residues. J lost 10 bases, V lost 4 bases, and 9 bases had no gene match. CDR3 coding DNA: TGCGCCAGCAGCCGGAACAGGGGTTGGCGAGCTTTCTTT. This codes for CASSRNRGWRAFF.

This chain connects TRBV18 to TRBJ2-5; D is possibly TRBD2 (5 bases). Germline V CDR1 and CDR2: KGHSH, LQKENI. The CDR3 length is 15 residues. Trimming left V 4 bases short and J 5 bases short, with 17 bases between. The CDR3 DNA sequence: TGTGCCAGCTCACTCGCGGGTTTCAGTCTGGAGACCCAGTACTTC. As protein: CASSLAGFSLETQYF.

The chain joins TRBV5-6 to TRBJ2-1; no firm D call. The CDR3 is made up of 15 amino acids. The germline V gene encodes CDR1 SGHDT and CDR2 YYEEEE. V was cut by 4 bases and J by 4 bases, with 15 bases left in between. CDR3 DNA sequence: TGTGCCAGCAGCCGCGTACTCGGGTTATACAATGAGCAGTTCTTC. Its translation: CASSRVLGLYNEQFF.

This chain uses TRBV7-7 with TRBJ2-1, with TRBD2 identical over 9 bases. CDR1 and CDR2 (germline): SSHAT, FNYEAQ (reference sequence). V dropped 4 bases and J dropped 6; count of bases not matched to a gene: 7. The CDR3 runs 15 residues. The CDR3 loop reads CASSSRLAEINEQFF. In DNA, the CDR3 is TGTGCCAGCAGCTCTCGACTAGCGGAAATCAATGAGCAGTTCTTC.

The chain joins TRBV28 to TRBJ2-7; D might be TRBD2 (6 bases). This CDR3 has 14 amino acids. Trimming left V 5 bases short and J 3 bases short, with 14 bases between. CDR1 MDHEN and CDR2 SYDVKM come from the germline V gene. The CDR3 here is CASSRAGLNYEQYF. CDR3 DNA sequence: TGTGCCAGCAGTAGAGCGGGTCTTAACTACGAGCAGTACTTC. Combining the CDR3 with reference TRBV28 and TRBJ2-7 gives the whole variable domain DVKVTQSSRYLVKRTGEKVFLECVQDMDHENMFWYRQDPGLGLRLIYFSYDVKMKEKGDIPEGYSVSREKKERFSLILESASTNQTSMYLCASSRAGLNYEQYFGPGTRLTVT.

The V gene is TRBV30, the J gene TRBJ1-4, with D possibly TRBD1 on 5 matching bases. The CDR3 runs to 13 residues. The V and J ends lost 3 bases and 7 bases respectively, with 12 bases between them. Germline V gene sequence: CDR1 GTSNPN, CDR2 SVGIG (reference sequence). CDR3: CAWSQGLTEKLFF. For the CDR3, the DNA is TGTGCCTGGAGCCAGGGTTTAACTGAAAAACTGTTTTTT.

This clone is a singleton in its sample. This chain connects TRBV20-1 to TRBJ2-1, with no clear D. The V end was cut by 5 bases, the J end by 10 bases, with 9 bases between. The CDR3 is made up of 10 amino acids. Germline CDR1 DFQATT, CDR2 SNEGSKA (reference sequence). The CDR3 DNA is TGCAGTGCTGAAGTCGGGGAGCAGTTCTTC. This codes for CSAEVGEQFF.

Only a few counts were recorded for this clone. The V gene is TRBV10-3, the J gene TRBJ1-5; 8 positions agree with TRBD1. Germline V CDR1 and CDR2: ENHRY, SYGVKD. CDR3 length: 15 amino acids. The V segment lost 6 bases and the J segment 3 bases; nucleotides outside the gene matches: 7. CDR3 in DNA: TGTGCCATCAGAGGAGGACAGGGCTTCAATCAGCCCCAGCATTTT. Translation gives CAIRGGQGFNQPQHF.